The 9 T cell receptor beta chains presented below share a single source sample, sequenced in a study of blood T cells in healthy people across ages (dated by TCRdb to between 2015 and 2017). Library creation used 5' RACE. TCRdb records Illumina HiSeq 2500 as the sequencer. The second PCR ran for roughly 7 to 11 cycles and used a J-beta primer mix along with a sample-barcoded 5' primer. Clones were called with MiXCR by TCRdb after fastp trimmed the public reads at Q25, and only in-frame beta chains were retained. Under each unique CDR3 protein, matching rows form one entry showing the most common genes and DNA. The sample table contains about 1.4 million distinct CDR3 sequences; only one count was recorded for approximately 59% of them. Over 5.5% of the sample comes from the top ten. The sequencing sample was made of blood. The receptors stem from a man between 18 and 35 years old in good health.

CDR3 amino acids: CASSLRLAGRTDTQYF. The DNA of the CDR3 is TGTGCCAGCAGCCTTAGACTAGCGGGCCGCACAGATACGCAGTATTTT. The chain couples TRBV6-6 to TRBJ2-3, with TRBD2 identical over 10 bases. The junction had 7 bases not matched to a gene; V was cut back by 6 bases and J by 1 base. CDR3 length equals 16 residues. Germline loops: CDR1 MNHNY, CDR2 SVGAGI (reference sequence).

The chain uses TRBV20-1 and TRBJ2-5; 10 positions agree with TRBD2. Trimming took 7 bases from V and 11 from J; bases not matched to a gene: 16. In germline, CDR1 is DFQATT, CDR2 SNEGSKA (reference sequence). CDR3 length: 14 residues. The chain's CDR3 is CSVQTSGFYNEQYF. The CDR3, as DNA: TGCAGTGTCCAGACTAGCGGGTTTTACAATGAGCAGTACTTC.

This clonotype has only a few counts. The genes are TRBV9 and TRBJ2-7, with TRBD2 identical over 13 bases. CDR1 is SGDLS and CDR2 is YYNGEE in the germline V gene. CDR3 size: 15 residues. V shed 3 bases, J shed 3 bases, and the junction held 3 bases outside the gene matches. The CDR3 here is CASSGGTSGNYEQYF. The CDR3 DNA sequence: TGTGCCAGCAGCGGGGGGACTAGCGGGAACTACGAGCAGTACTTC.

The chain joins TRBV6-1 to TRBJ2-4; 9 positions match TRBD1. The tail of the sequence fits TRBJ2-7 better, so the J call may be wrong. The CDR3 loop spans 15 amino acids. Germline-derived CDR1 and CDR2 are MNHNS and SASEGT. CDR3 protein: CASSGFGTGPYEQYF. The DNA of the CDR3 is TGTGCCAGCAGTGGATTTGGGACAGGGCCCTACGAGCAGTACTTC.

V and J are TRBV7-2 and TRBJ2-5, with 12 bases aligning to TRBD2. The J call may be incorrect, as the DNA end agrees better with TRBJ2-7. This CDR3 comprises 14 residues. Germline CDR1 SGHTA, CDR2 FQGNSA. The CDR3 nucleotides are TGTGCCAGCAGTCGACTAGCGGGGGTCTCCGAGCAGTACTTC. This sequence encodes CASSRLAGVSEQYF.

The rearrangement uses TRBV4-1 and TRBJ2-5; no definite D call. Trimming removed 0 bases from V and 0 bases from J, with 8 bases in between. Germline loops: CDR1 MGHRA, CDR2 YSYEKL. The CDR3 totals 15 residues. Here the CDR3 DNA reads TGCGCCAGCAGCCAAGAATTCGAGTACCAAGAGACCCAGTACTTC. Its translation: CASSQEFEYQETQYF.

As DNA, the CDR3 is TGTGCCAGCAGCCTCGGGGGGGGCCTAATTTCAAGTGAGCAGTTCTTC. It codes for CASSLGGGLISSEQFF. J is TRBJ2-1 and V is TRBV7-2, with 8 bases fitting TRBD2. The germline V gene has CDR1 SGHTA and CDR2 FQGNSA. Germline trimming cut 5 bases from V and 9 bases from J; bases unmatched to any gene: 15. This CDR3 contains 16 residues. Drawing the rest from reference TRBV7-2 and TRBJ2-1, the complete variable domain is GAGVSQSPSNKVTEKGKDVELRCDPISGHTALYWYRQSLGQGLEFLIYFQGNSAPDKSGLPSDRFSAERTGGSVSTLTIQRTQQEDSAVYLCASSLGGGLISSEQFFGPGTRLTVL.

V and J are TRBV6-2 or TRBV6-3 and TRBJ2-1; possibly TRBD1 or TRBD2 for D (6 bases each). V was pared by 2 bases and J by 7 bases, with 12 bases between. The CDR3 is 14 residues long. Germline-derived CDR1 and CDR2 are MNHEY and SVGEGT. The CDR3 DNA reads TGTGCCAGCAGTTACGGGCGCGGGACAAATGAGCAGTTCTTC. Its protein product is CASSYGRGTNEQFF.

Details on this clonotype: Since a much larger clone is just one base distant, this may be a read error. The chain is built from TRBV5-6 and TRBJ1-1; TRBD1 aligns across 8 bases. The CDR3 is made up of 17 amino acids. Germline V lookup: CDR1 SGHDT, CDR2 YYEEEE. The CDR3, as DNA: TGTGCCGGCAGCTTGGTGGGACGACAGGGGAGTCGTACTGAAGCTTTCTTT. It encodes CAGSLVGRQGSRTEAFF.